This TCR beta chain was retrieved from a study of Ad26.COV2.S vaccination and SARS-CoV-2 variants. Indicated treatment: around 19 received Ad26.COV2.S at low or high dose, single or two shots; 5 received placebo; per-sample allocation not given. Day 63 after the first injection of vaccine or placebo was the sampling time. This clone was picked up many times. The method was immunoSEQ multiplex PCR; TCRdb's version includes in-frame clones alone and lacks a portion of them. The sample consists of about 460,000 clones, roughly nine tenths of them appearing once. V was pared by 3 bases and J by 4 bases, with 5 bases of the junction left unmatched. The CDR3 sequence is 14 residues long. Germline values: CDR1 MRHNA, CDR2 SNTAGT.

The TCR sequence derives from a person between 18 and 60 years old who received the Ad26.COV2.S COVID-19 vaccine or a placebo. This specimen consisted of peripheral blood, obtained in a trial of Ad26.COV2.S vaccine versus placebo. The chain joins TRBV6-4 to TRBJ1-2, with 7 bases aligning to TRBD1. The CDR3 sequence: CASSETGEGYGYTF. The CDR3 nucleotides are TGTGCCAGCAGTGAAACAGGGGAAGGCTATGGCTACACCTTC.